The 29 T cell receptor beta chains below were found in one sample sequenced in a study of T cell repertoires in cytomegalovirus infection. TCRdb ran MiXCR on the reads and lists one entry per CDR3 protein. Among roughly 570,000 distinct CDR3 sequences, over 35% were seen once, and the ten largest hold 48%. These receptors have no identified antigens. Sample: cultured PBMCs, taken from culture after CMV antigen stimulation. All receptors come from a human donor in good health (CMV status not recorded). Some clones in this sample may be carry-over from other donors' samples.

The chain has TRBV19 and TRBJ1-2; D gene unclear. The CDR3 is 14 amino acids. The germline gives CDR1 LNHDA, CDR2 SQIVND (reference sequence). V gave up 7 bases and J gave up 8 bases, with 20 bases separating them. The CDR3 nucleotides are TGTGCCAGTAAAGAAGGCCACTCTATGTCAGGCTACACCTTC. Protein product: CASKEGHSMSGYTF.

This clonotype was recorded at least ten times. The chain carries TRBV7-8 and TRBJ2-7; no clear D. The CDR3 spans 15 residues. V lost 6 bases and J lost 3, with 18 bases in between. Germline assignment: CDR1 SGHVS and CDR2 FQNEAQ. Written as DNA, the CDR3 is TGTGCCAGCAGTTATGGGGATGCGGCTCTCTACGAGCAGTACTTC. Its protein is CASSYGDAALYEQYF.

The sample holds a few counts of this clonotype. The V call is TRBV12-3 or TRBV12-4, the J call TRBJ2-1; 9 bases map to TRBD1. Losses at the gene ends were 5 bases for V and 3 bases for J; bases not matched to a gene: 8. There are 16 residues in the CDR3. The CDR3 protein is CASSDPGTGNYNEQFF. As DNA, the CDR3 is TGTGCCAGCAGTGATCCCGGGACAGGGAACTACAATGAGCAGTTCTTC.

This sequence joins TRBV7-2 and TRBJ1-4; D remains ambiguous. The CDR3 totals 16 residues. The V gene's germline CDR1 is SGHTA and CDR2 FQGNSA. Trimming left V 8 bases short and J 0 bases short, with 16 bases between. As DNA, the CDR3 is TGTGCCAGCGCTATGAGGAGCCTTACAACTAATGAAAAACTGTTTTTT. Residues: CASAMRSLTTNEKLFF.

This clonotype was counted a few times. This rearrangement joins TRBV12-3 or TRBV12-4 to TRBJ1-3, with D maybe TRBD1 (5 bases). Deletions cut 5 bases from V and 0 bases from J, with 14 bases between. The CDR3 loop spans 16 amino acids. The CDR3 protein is CASSRGDGFSGNTIYF. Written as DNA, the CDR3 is TGTGCCAGCAGTCGGGGGGACGGGTTCTCTGGAAACACCATATATTTT.

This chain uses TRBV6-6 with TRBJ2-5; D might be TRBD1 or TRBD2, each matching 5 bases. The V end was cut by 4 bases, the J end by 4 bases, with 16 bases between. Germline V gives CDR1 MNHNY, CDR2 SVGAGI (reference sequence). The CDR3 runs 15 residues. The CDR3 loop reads CASSSGPPWRETQYF. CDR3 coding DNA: TGTGCCAGCAGTTCGGGGCCACCCTGGCGAGAGACCCAGTACTTC.

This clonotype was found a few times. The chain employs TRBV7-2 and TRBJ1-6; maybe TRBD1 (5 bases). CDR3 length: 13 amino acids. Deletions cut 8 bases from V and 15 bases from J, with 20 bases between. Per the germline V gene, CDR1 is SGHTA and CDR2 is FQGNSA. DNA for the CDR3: TGTGCCAGCCAGGGTGGGTCCCAGATCCACCTCCACTTT. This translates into CASQGGSQIHLHF.

CDR3 bases: TGTGCCAGCAGCCCGGGCGGTCTCTCTGGGAGGTACACTGAAGCTTTCTTT. Amino acids: CASSPGGLSGRYTEAFF. The gene calls are TRBV28 and TRBJ1-1; D is uncertain. CDR3 length equals 17 residues. CDR1 and CDR2 (germline): MDHEN, SYDVKM. V was shortened by 6 bases and J by 3 bases, with 23 bases between the two germline ends.

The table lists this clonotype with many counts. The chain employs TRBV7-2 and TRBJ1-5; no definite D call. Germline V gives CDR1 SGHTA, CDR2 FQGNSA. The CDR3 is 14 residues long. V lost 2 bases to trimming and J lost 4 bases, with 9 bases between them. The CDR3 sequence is CASSLRGSNQPQHF. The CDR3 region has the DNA TGTGCCAGCAGCTTAAGAGGATCGAATCAGCCCCAGCATTTT.

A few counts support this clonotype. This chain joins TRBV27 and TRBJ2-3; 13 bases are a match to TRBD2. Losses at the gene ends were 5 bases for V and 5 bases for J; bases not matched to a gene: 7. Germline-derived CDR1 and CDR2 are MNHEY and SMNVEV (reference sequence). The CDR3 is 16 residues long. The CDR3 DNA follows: TGTGCCAGCAGTCAGGGACTAGCGGGAATTCGAGATACGCAGTATTTT. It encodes CASSQGLAGIRDTQYF.

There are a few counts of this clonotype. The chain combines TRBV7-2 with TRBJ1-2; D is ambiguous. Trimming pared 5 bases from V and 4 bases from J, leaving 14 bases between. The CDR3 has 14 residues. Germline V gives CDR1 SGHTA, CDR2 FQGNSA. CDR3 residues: CASSPPGWGYGYTF. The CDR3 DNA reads TGTGCCAGCAGCCCGCCGGGGTGGGGCTATGGCTACACCTTC.

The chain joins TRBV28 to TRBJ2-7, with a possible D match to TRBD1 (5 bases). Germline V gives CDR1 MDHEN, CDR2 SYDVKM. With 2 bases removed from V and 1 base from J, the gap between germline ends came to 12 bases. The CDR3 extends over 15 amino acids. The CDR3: CASSLDAGISYEQYF. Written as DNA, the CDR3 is TGTGCCAGCAGTTTAGACGCAGGGATATCCTACGAGCAGTACTTC.

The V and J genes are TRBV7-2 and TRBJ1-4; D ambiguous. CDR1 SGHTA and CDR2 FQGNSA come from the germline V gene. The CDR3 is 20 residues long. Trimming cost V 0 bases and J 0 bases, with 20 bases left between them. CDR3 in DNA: TGTGCCAGCAGCTTAGCGCTGCTTACGGCGGACGTCGCAACTAATGAAAAACTGTTTTTT. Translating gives CASSLALLTADVATNEKLFF.

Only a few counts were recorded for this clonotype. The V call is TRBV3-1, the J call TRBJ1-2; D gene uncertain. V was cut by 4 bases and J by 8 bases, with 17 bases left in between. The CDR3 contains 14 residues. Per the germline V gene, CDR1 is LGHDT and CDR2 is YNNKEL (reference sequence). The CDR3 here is CASSLLAEKRGYTF. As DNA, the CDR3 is TGTGCCAGCAGCCTTCTGGCAGAAAAGCGCGGCTACACCTTC.

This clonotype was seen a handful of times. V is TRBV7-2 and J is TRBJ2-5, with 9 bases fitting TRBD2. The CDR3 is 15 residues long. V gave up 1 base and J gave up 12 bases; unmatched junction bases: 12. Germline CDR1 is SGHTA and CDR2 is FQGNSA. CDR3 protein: CASSLGTSGSPPKYF. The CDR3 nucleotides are TGTGCCAGCAGCTTAGGCACTAGCGGGTCCCCCCCTAAGTACTTC.

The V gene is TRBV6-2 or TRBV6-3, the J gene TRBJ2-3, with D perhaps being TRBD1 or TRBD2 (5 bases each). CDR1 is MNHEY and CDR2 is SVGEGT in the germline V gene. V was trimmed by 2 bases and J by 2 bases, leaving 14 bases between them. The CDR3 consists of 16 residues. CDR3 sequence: CASSYRQGRYTDTQYF. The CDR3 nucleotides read TGTGCCAGCAGTTACAGGCAGGGACGTTACACAGATACGCAGTATTTT.

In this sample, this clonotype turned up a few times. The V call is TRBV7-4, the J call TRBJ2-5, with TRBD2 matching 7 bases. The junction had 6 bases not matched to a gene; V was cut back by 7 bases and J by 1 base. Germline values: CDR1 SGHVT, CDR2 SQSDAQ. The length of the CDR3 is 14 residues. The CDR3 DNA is TGTGCCAGCATGCTTGCGGGGGTCCAAGAGACCCAGTACTTC. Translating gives CASMLAGVQETQYF. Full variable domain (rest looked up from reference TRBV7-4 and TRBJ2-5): GAGVSQSPRYKVAKRGRDVALRCDSISGHVTLYWYRQTLGQGSEVLTYSQSDAQRDKSGRPSGRFSAERPERSVSTLKIQRTEQGDSAVYLCASMLAGVQETQYFGPGTRLLVL.

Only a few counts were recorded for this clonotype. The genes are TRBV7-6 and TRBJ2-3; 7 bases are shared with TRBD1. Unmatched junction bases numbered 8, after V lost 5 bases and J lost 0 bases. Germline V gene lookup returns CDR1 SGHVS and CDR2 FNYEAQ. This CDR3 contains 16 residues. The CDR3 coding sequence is TGTGCCAGCAGCGGGCCGACAGGGCCTAGCACAGATACGCAGTATTTT. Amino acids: CASSGPTGPSTDTQYF.

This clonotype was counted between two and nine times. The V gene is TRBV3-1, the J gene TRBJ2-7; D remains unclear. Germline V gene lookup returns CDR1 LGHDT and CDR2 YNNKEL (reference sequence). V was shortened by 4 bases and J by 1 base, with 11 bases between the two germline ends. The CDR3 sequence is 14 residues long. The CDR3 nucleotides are TGTGCCAGCAGCCCCGCTCGGGCGTCCTACGAGCAGTACTTC. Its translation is CASSPARASYEQYF.

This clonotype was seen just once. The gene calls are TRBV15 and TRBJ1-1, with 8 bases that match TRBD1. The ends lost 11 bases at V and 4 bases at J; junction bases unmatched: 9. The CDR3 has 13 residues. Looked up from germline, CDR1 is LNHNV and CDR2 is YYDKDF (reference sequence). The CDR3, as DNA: TGTGCCTTTTCGACAGGGGAGTCCACTGAAGCTTTCTTT. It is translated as CAFSTGESTEAFF. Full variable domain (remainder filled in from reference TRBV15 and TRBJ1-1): DAMVIQNPRYQVTQFGKPVTLSCSQTLNHNVMYWYQQKSSQAPKLLFHYYDKDFNNEADTPDNFQSRRPNTSFCFLDIRSPGLGDTAMYLCAFSTGESTEAFFGQGTRLTVV.

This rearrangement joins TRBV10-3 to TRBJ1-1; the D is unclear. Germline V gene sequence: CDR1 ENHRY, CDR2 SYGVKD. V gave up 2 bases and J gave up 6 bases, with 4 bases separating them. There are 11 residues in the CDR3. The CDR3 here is CAISEGAEAFF. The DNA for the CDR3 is TGTGCCATCAGTGAGGGTGCTGAAGCTTTCTTT.

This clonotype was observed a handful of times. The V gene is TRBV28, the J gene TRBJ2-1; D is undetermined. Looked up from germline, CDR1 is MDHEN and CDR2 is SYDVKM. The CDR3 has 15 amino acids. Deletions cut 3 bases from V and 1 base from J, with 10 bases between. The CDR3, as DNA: TGTGCCAGCAGTTTTGTACAGTTGTCCTACAATGAGCAGTTCTTC. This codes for CASSFVQLSYNEQFF.

The CDR3 DNA follows: TGCAGCGTTGCCGGGACAGGAGTTGTGGATCGGTTCTTC. The encoded protein is CSVAGTGVVDRFF. V is TRBV29-1 and J is TRBJ2-1; 8 bases line up with TRBD1. V trimming: 4 bases; J trimming: 15 bases; junction bases outside the gene matches: 14. The CDR3 totals 13 residues. The germline gives CDR1 SQVTM, CDR2 ANQGSEA.

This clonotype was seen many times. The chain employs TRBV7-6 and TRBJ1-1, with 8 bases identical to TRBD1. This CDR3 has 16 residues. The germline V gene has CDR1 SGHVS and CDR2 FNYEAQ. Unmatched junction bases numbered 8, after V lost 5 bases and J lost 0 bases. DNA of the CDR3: TGTGCCAGCAGCCCCTTCAGGGGGCGATTGAACACTGAAGCTTTCTTT. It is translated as CASSPFRGRLNTEAFF.

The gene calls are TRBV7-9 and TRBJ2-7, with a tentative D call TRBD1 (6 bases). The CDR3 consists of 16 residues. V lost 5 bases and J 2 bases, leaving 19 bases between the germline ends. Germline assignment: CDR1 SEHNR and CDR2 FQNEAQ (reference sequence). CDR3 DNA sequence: TGTGCCAGCAGCGCCGCCCCCGTAGGGGGAGCCTACGAGCAGTACTTC. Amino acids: CASSAAPVGGAYEQYF.

For the CDR3, the DNA is TGTGCCAGCTCACCCGGAGGACCCCCCTCTAATCATGGCTACACCTTC. Residues: CASSPGGPPSNHGYTF. This chain uses TRBV18 with TRBJ1-2; D not resolved. Between the trimmed V and J ends, which lost 3 bases and 6 bases, there was a span of 20 bases. The CDR3 is made up of 16 amino acids. Germline assignment: CDR1 KGHSH and CDR2 LQKENI.

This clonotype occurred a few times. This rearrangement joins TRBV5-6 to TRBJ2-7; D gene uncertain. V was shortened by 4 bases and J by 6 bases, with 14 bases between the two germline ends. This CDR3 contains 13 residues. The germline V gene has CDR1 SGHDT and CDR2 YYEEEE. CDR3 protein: CASSKMGIPEQYF. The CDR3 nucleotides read TGTGCCAGCAGCAAGATGGGGATCCCCGAGCAGTACTTC.

Written as DNA, the CDR3 is TGTGCCAGCCAGCGTCGTGGGACAGCGGGTTCACCCCTCCACTTT. Amino acids: CASQRRGTAGSPLHF. The V gene is TRBV7-9, the J gene TRBJ1-6; 7 bases line up with TRBD1. The CDR3 loop spans 15 amino acids. The V gene's germline CDR1 is SEHNR and CDR2 FQNEAQ (reference sequence). V was pared by 8 bases and J by 9 bases, with 13 bases of the junction left unmatched. The whole variable domain, filled in from reference TRBV7-9 and TRBJ1-6, reads DTGVSQNPRHKITKRGQNVTFRCDPISEHNRLYWYRQTLGQGPEFLTYFQNEAQLEKSRLLSDRFSAERPKGSFSTLEIQRTEQGDSAMYLCASQRRGTAGSPLHFGNGTRLTVT.

The CDR3 is CASSGGHQDGDTQYF. CDR3 sequence (DNA): TGTGCCAGTAGTGGGGGACATCAAGATGGAGATACGCAGTATTTT. The chain links TRBV19 to TRBJ2-3; D is perhaps TRBD1 (6 bases). Per germline, CDR1 LNHDA and CDR2 SQIVND (reference sequence). The V end was cut by 5 bases, the J end by 5 bases, with 17 bases between. This CDR3 is 15 amino acids long.